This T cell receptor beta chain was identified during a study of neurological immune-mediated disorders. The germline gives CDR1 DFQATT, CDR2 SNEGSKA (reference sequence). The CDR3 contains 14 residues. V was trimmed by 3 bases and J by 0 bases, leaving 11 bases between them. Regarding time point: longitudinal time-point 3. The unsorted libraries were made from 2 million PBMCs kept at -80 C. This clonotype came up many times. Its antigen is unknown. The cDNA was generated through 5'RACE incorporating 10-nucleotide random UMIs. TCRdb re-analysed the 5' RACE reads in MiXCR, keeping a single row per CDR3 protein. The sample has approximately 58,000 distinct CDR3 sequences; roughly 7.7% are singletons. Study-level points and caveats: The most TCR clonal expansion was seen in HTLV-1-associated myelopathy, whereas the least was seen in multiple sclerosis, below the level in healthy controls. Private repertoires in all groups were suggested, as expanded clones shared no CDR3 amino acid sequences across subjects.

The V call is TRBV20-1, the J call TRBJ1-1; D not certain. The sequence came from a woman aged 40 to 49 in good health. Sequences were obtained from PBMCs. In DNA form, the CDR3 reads TGCAGTGCTAGTCTACGCCCTATGAACACTGAAGCTTTCTTT. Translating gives CSASLRPMNTEAFF.